These 3 T cell receptor beta chains share one sample of origin, sequenced in a study of shared clonotypes between healthy human individuals (dated by TCRdb to the early 2020s). Library generation was performed with the immunoSEQ multiplex PCR assay. This is the immuneACCESS table as TCRdb keeps it, with only in-frame sequences that have V and J called. A part of the clones is gone; compared with another copy, unresolved V genes explain less than half, and the rest is unexplained. This sample is represented by about 490,000 clones; roughly four fifths of them were singletons. The ten largest clones capture 10% to 15% of the sample. What was sequenced was PBMCs. All receptors come from a woman between 40 and 55 years old in good health. Some clones in this sample may be carry-over from other donors' samples.

This clone was counted a few times. V usage is TRBV19 and J usage is TRBJ2-7, with TRBD1 matching over 7 bases. Germline-derived CDR1 and CDR2 are LNHDA and SQIVND (reference sequence). There are 16 residues in the CDR3. The V and J ends lost 6 bases and 4 bases, in that order; junction bases with no gene match: 15. The CDR3 sequence is CASSQTPGQTSYEQYF. CDR3 bases: TGTGCCAGTAGCCAAACCCCGGGACAGACTTCTTACGAGCAGTACTTC.

J is TRBJ2-2 and V is TRBV2, with 9 bases aligning to TRBD1. The CDR3 has 15 residues. Germline V gene data show CDR1 as SNHLY and CDR2 as FYNNEI. The V gene end was trimmed by 7 bases and the J gene end by 7 bases; junction bases not matched to a gene: 10. CDR3 nucleotides: TGTGCCAGCACTGGACAGGGGAGAGTCGGCGGGGAGCTGTTTTTT. Its protein is CASTGQGRVGGELFF.

This clone came up a few times. DNA for the CDR3: TGCGCCAGCAGCTTGGAAATCTACAGGGGCCTCTCTGGAAACACCATATATTTT. This sequence encodes CASSLEIYRGLSGNTIYF. V gene TRBV5-1 combines with J gene TRBJ1-3; 7 bases are a match to TRBD1. V gave up 0 bases and J gave up 0 bases; unmatched junction bases: 9. Per germline, CDR1 SGHRS and CDR2 YFSETQ. The CDR3 is 18 residues long.